A selection of T cell receptor beta chains follows, all from one sample in a study of cytomegalovirus exposure and HLA in healthy donors. Clones were sequenced by immunoSEQ multiplex PCR, and TCRdb holds only the in-frame ones, with some missing. The sample records roughly 130,000 clones, around 85% being singletons. The material sequenced was PBMCs. The receptors shown here come from a boy between 10 and 17 years old in good health and CMV-seronegative. The CDR3 runs from the conserved cysteine through the conserved F or W. The order of the fields is J gene, clone size, V gene, D gene, CDR3 protein, CDR3 DNA. The D gene is left open where the match is weak. Part of the rows lack a size; the others show once, few, many or a class for expanded clones.

J: TRBJ1-2
size: .
V: TRBV12-5
D: TRBD1
CDR3: CASGSGAGGRYGYTF
DNA: TGTGCTAGTGGTTCGGGGGCAGGGGGCCGGTATGGCTACACCTTC

J: TRBJ2-2
size: once
V: TRBV10-3
D: TRBD2
CDR3: CAISGRLAVSDGELFF
DNA: TGTGCCATCAGTGGTAGACTAGCGGTTAGTGACGGGGAGCTGTTTTTT

J: TRBJ1-2
size: .
V: TRBV6-6
D: .
CDR3: CASSPDRFAPGYTF
DNA: TGTGCCAGCAGTCCCGACAGATTCGCTCCTGGCTACACCTTC

J: TRBJ2-7
size: .
V: TRBV7-3
D: TRBD1
CDR3: CASSLGTGEGYEQYF
DNA: TGTGCCAGCAGCTTGGGGACAGGCGAGGGCTACGAGCAGTACTTC

J: TRBJ2-7
size: .
V: TRBV18
D: TRBD2
CDR3: CASSPRAGGYEQYF
DNA: TGTGCCAGCTCACCACGGGCGGGAGGATACGAGCAGTACTTC

J: TRBJ1-1
size: .
V: TRBV13
D: .
CDR3: CASSSSRGTEAFF
DNA: TGTGCCAGCAGCTCTTCCAGAGGAACTGAAGCTTTCTTT

J: TRBJ1-2
size: .
V: TRBV6-1
D: TRBD1
CDR3: CAIPDRVGLNYTF
DNA: TGTGCCATCCCAGACAGGGTCGGTCTAAACTACACCTTC

J: TRBJ2-1
size: .
V: TRBV10-3
D: TRBD1
CDR3: CAISAVGQGTYNEQFF
DNA: TGTGCCATCAGTGCCGTGGGACAGGGGACCTACAATGAGCAGTTCTTC

J: TRBJ2-6
size: .
V: TRBV6-1
D: .
CDR3: CASSNKIGANVLTF
DNA: TGTGCCAGCAGTAACAAGATTGGGGCCAACGTCCTGACTTTC

J: TRBJ2-2
size: .
V: TRBV2
D: .
CDR3: CASSARGVDTGELFF
DNA: TGTGCCAGCAGTGCCAGGGGGGTAGACACCGGGGAGCTGTTTTTT

J: TRBJ1-2
size: .
V: TRBV5-4
D: .
CDR3: CASSTDRTYGYTF
DNA: TGTGCCAGCAGCACGGACAGAACCTATGGCTACACCTTC

J: TRBJ2-5
size: .
V: TRBV19
D: TRBD2
CDR3: CATAGLAAHQETQYF
DNA: TGTGCCACCGCGGGACTAGCGGCCCACCAAGAGACCCAGTACTTC

J: TRBJ2-7
size: .
V: TRBV4-3
D: .
CDR3: CASSQDTSSYEQYF
DNA: TGCGCCAGCAGCCAAGATACTAGTTCCTACGAGCAGTACTTC

J: TRBJ2-1
size: .
V: TRBV7-8
D: TRBD2
CDR3: CASSPPRAGALYNEQFF
DNA: TGTGCCAGCAGCCCCCCTAGAGCGGGAGCGCTCTACAATGAGCAGTTCTTC

J: TRBJ2-7
size: .
V: TRBV19
D: TRBD2
CDR3: CASSIELAGPYEQYF
DNA: TGTGCCAGTAGTATAGAGCTAGCGGGCCCCTACGAGCAGTACTTC

J: TRBJ2-2
size: .
V: TRBV7-2
D: TRBD1
CDR3: CASSKGTGVDTGELFF
DNA: TGTGCCAGCAGCAAAGGGACAGGGGTAGACACCGGGGAGCTGTTTTTT

J: TRBJ1-1
size: .
V: TRBV4-1
D: .
CDR3: CASSQEQGTEAFF
DNA: TGCGCCAGCAGCCAAGAACAGGGCACTGAAGCTTTCTTT

J: TRBJ2-2
size: .
V: TRBV10-1
D: .
CDR3: CAPLNQKQGQTNTGELFF
DNA: TGCGCCCCCTTGAACCAAAAACAGGGCCAAACGAACACCGGGGAGCTGTTTTTT

J: TRBJ2-2
size: .
V: TRBV7-3
D: TRBD2
CDR3: CASSPNLMPSGVVGELFF
DNA: TGTGCCAGCAGCCCCAATCTCATGCCTAGCGGGGTTGTCGGGGAGCTGTTTTTT

J: TRBJ2-7
size: .
V: TRBV18
D: TRBD2
CDR3: CASSPVTGGATEQYF
DNA: TGTGCCAGCTCACCGGTTACCGGGGGGGCCACCGAGCAGTACTTC

J: TRBJ2-6
size: .
V: TRBV6-9
D: .
CDR3: CASQGANVLTF
DNA: TGTGCCAGCCAAGGGGCCAACGTCCTGACTTTC

J: TRBJ1-4
size: .
V: TRBV5-1
D: .
CDR3: CASSFLGDNEKLFF
DNA: TGCGCCAGCAGCTTCTTAGGGGATAATGAAAAACTGTTTTTT

J: TRBJ2-3
size: .
V: TRBV18
D: TRBD2
CDR3: CASSAGLAGGPDTQYF
DNA: TGTGCCAGCTCAGCGGGACTAGCGGGAGGGCCAGATACGCAGTATTTT

J: TRBJ2-3
size: .
V: TRBV7-2
D: TRBD2
CDR3: CASRPSSAGGTDTQYF
DNA: TGTGCCAGCAGGCCAAGTTCTGCGGGGGGCACAGATACGCAGTATTTT

J: TRBJ2-7
size: .
V: TRBV5-6
D: TRBD1
CDR3: CASSWDRGSGAYEQYF
DNA: TGTGCCAGCAGTTGGGACAGGGGAAGTGGAGCCTACGAGCAGTACTTC

J: TRBJ1-3
size: .
V: TRBV19
D: .
CDR3: CARNQGFGNTIYF
DNA: TGTGCCAGGAATCAGGGGTTCGGAAACACCATATATTTT

J: TRBJ1-2
size: .
V: TRBV15
D: .
CDR3: CATSREVGGYGYTF
DNA: TGTGCCACCAGCAGAGAGGTCGGGGGCTATGGCTACACCTTC

J: TRBJ1-1
size: .
V: TRBV6-6
D: .
CDR3: CASSYPPGNTEAFF
DNA: TGTGCCAGCAGTTACCCCCCGGGGAACACTGAAGCTTTCTTT

J: TRBJ2-2
size: .
V: TRBV6-6
D: .
CDR3: CASSQGPGELFF
DNA: TGTGCCAGTTCACAGGGTCCCGGGGAGCTGTTTTTT

J: TRBJ2-6
size: .
V: TRBV19
D: .
CDR3: CASSYRDPPANVLTF
DNA: TGTGCCAGTAGTTACAGGGACCCCCCCGCCAACGTCCTGACTTTC

J: TRBJ1-2
size: few
V: TRBV6-1
D: .
CDR3: CASRETVNYGYTF
DNA: TGTGCCAGCAGAGAGACAGTTAACTATGGCTACACCTTC

J: TRBJ2-7
size: .
V: TRBV15
D: .
CDR3: CATSPDRDYEQYF
DNA: TGTGCCACCAGCCCGGACAGAGACTACGAGCAGTACTTC

J: TRBJ2-4
size: .
V: TRBV2
D: .
CDR3: CASSDLGGNNIQYF
DNA: TGTGCCAGCAGTGACTTAGGAGGGAACAACATTCAGTACTTC

J: TRBJ1-4
size: .
V: TRBV14
D: TRBD1
CDR3: CASSQVGQGEKLFF
DNA: TGTGCCAGCAGCCAAGTAGGACAGGGTGAAAAACTGTTTTTT

J: TRBJ2-3
size: .
V: TRBV27
D: .
CDR3: CASSLVSTDTQYF
DNA: TGTGCCAGCAGTTTAGTCTCCACAGATACGCAGTATTTT

J: TRBJ2-3
size: .
V: TRBV5-8
D: TRBD2
CDR3: CASSLGRTSGGSTDTQYF
DNA: TGTGCCAGCAGCTTGGGGCGAACTAGCGGGGGGTCCACAGATACGCAGTATTTT

J: TRBJ2-2
size: .
V: TRBV9
D: TRBD2
CDR3: CASSILAGGVLNTGELFF
DNA: TGTGCCAGCAGCATATTAGCGGGAGGGGTGTTGAACACCGGGGAGCTGTTTTTT

J: TRBJ2-7
size: .
V: TRBV5-4
D: TRBD1
CDR3: CASSSGTAPYEQYF
DNA: TGTGCCAGCAGCTCCGGGACAGCACCCTACGAGCAGTACTTC

J: TRBJ1-1
size: few
V: TRBV7-3
D: TRBD1
CDR3: CASSKDRENTEAFF
DNA: TGTGCCAGCAGCAAGGACAGGGAGAACACTGAAGCTTTCTTT

J: TRBJ2-3
size: .
V: TRBV6-5
D: .
CDR3: CASSYDWGTDTQYF
DNA: TGTGCCAGCAGCTACGACTGGGGCACAGATACGCAGTATTTT

J: TRBJ2-7
size: few
V: TRBV6-1
D: .
CDR3: CASSERRVLYEQYF
DNA: TGTGCCAGCAGTGAAAGGAGAGTCCTCTACGAGCAGTACTTC

J: TRBJ2-2
size: .
V: TRBV6-1
D: .
CDR3: CASSVAGQDIITGELFF
DNA: TGTGCCAGCAGTGTAGCGGGACAGGATATAATCACCGGGGAGCTGTTTTTT

J: TRBJ1-2
size: once
V: TRBV4-2
D: TRBD1
CDR3: CASSQDDRGNYGYTF
DNA: TGTGCCAGCAGCCAGGACGACAGGGGGAACTATGGCTACACCTTC

J: TRBJ1-2
size: .
V: TRBV6-4
D: TRBD1
CDR3: CASSERTGKSRYTF
DNA: TGTGCCAGCAGTGAGAGGACAGGGAAGTCTCGCTACACCTTC

J: TRBJ2-1
size: .
V: TRBV5-4
D: .
CDR3: CASSSTVWGPYNEQFF
DNA: TGTGCCAGCAGCAGTACGGTTTGGGGGCCCTACAATGAGCAGTTCTTC

J: TRBJ1-4
size: .
V: TRBV7-2
D: .
CDR3: CASRRGGEGEKLFF
DNA: TGTGCCAGCAGAAGGGGGGGAGAGGGTGAAAAACTGTTTTTT

J: TRBJ1-1
size: .
V: TRBV14
D: TRBD1
CDR3: CASSHDRGLGEAFF
DNA: TGTGCCAGCAGCCACGACAGGGGGCTCGGTGAAGCTTTCTTT

J: TRBJ1-2
size: .
V: TRBV19
D: .
CDR3: CASYSYGYTF
DNA: TGTGCCAGTTATAGCTATGGCTACACCTTC

J: TRBJ1-5
size: .
V: TRBV19
D: .
CDR3: CASNQGPNQPQHF
DNA: TGTGCCAGTAATCAGGGGCCGAATCAGCCCCAGCATTTT

J: TRBJ1-1
size: few
V: TRBV6-5
D: .
CDR3: CASSETRGGTEAFF
DNA: TGTGCCAGCAGTGAAACGAGGGGGGGCACTGAAGCTTTCTTT